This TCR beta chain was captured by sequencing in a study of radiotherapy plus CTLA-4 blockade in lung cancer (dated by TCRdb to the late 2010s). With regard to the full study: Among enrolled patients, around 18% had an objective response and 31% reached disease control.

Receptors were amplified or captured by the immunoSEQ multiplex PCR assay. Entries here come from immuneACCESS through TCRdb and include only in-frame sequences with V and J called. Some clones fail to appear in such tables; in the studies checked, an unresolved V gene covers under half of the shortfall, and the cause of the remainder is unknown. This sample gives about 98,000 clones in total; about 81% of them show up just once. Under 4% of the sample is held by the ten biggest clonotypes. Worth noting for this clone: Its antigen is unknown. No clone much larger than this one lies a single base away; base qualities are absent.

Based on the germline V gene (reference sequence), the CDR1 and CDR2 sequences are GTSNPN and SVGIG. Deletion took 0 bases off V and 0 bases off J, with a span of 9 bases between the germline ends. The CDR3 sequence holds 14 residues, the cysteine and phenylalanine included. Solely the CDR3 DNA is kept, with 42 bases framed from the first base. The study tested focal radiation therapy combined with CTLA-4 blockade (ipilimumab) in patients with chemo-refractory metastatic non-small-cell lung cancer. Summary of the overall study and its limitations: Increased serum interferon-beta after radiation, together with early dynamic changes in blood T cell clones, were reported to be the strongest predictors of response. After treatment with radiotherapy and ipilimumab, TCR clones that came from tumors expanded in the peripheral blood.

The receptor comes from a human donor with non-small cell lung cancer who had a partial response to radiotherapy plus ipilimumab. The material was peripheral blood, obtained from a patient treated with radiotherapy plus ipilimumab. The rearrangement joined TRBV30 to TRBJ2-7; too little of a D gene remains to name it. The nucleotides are TGTGCCTGGAGTGTATACAGTAACTCCTACGAGCAGTACTTC. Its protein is CAWSVYSNSYEQYF.